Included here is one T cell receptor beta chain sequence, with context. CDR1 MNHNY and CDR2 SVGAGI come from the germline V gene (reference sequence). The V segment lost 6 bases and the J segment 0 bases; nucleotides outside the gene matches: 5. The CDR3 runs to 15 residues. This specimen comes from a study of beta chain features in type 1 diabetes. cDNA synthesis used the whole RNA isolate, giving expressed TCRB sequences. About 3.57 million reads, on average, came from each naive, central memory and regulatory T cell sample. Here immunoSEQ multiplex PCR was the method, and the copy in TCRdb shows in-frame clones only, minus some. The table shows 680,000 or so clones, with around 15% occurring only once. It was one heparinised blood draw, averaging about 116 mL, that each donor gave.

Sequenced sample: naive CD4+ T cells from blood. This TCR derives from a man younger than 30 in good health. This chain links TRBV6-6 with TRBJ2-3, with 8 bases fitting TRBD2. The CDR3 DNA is TGTGCCAGCAGCCCTACTAGCGGAAGCACAGATACGCAGTATTTT. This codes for CASSPTSGSTDTQYF.